These T cell receptor beta chains were read from a single sample in a study of monozygotic twins with inflammatory bowel disease. TCRdb re-called the 5' RACE reads, yielding one record per CDR3 amino acid sequence without DNA. The sample table includes approximately 400,000 distinct CDR3 sequences. The sequencing sample was made of blood. These receptors were taken from a human donor with ulcerative colitis or Crohn's disease, or a healthy co-twin of an affected twin (not recorded which). Both conserved end residues are part of each CDR3. The order of the fields is J gene, V gene, CDR3 protein.

TRBJ1-1,TRBV7-2,CASSLAPLGTVGNTEAFF
TRBJ2-6,TRBV7-3,CASSLYGGWQGANVLTF
TRBJ2-5,TRBV7-2,CASSFGLAGGETQYF
TRBJ1-6,TRBV7-2,CASSLGSRSPLHF
TRBJ1-3,TRBV7-2,CASSLYLVNSGNTIYF
TRBJ1-4,TRBV29-1,CSVEDGGTVKGKLFF
TRBJ2-3,TRBV11-2,CASSPITGGALSTDTQYF
TRBJ1-4,TRBV27,CASSSRGTNEKLFF
TRBJ1-1,TRBV5-1,CASSFRGWGTEAFF
TRBJ2-1,TRBV2,CASSVRGYEQFF
TRBJ1-6,TRBV5-1,CASSGTGAPSSPLHF
TRBJ1-1,TRBV7-8,CASSLEGQVNTEAFF
TRBJ1-2,TRBV4-1,CASSQGGPIRGYTF
TRBJ1-2,TRBV24-1,CATSDLWTGSSNYGYTF
TRBJ1-4,TRBV7-9,CASSLADNEKLFF
TRBJ2-2,TRBV5-1,CASSLDPDRLDTGELFF
TRBJ1-1,TRBV5-6,CASSGETGPNTEAFF
TRBJ2-5,TRBV20-1,CSARALAGQETQYF
TRBJ2-1,TRBV2,CASSETGSGGITKPYNEQFF
TRBJ2-2,TRBV27,CASGHLLAGGPGGGELFF
TRBJ1-1,TRBV5-1,CASSWTGIYSNTEAFF
TRBJ2-2,TRBV27,CASSPKGGEDTGELFF
TRBJ2-7,TRBV20-1,CSARRGPSYEQYF
TRBJ2-7,TRBV4-1,CASSQVYQQGPSYEQYF
TRBJ1-1,TRBV6-1,CASSGQGEGDTEAFF
TRBJ2-2,TRBV6-1,CASSRLPGLAGDTGELFF
TRBJ1-6,TRBV4-2,CASSQGLPGTGDNSPLHF
TRBJ2-1,TRBV11-2,CASSLGGLAGSSYNEQFF
TRBJ1-5,TRBV2,CASSEVPGSSNQPQHF
TRBJ1-2,TRBV7-8,CAITTRGSANYGYTF
TRBJ1-2,TRBV9,CASVPGQGRKDYGYTF
TRBJ2-3,TRBV21-1,CASSIGGPDTQYF
TRBJ2-7,TRBV18,CASSPVQGIRYEQYF
TRBJ1-1,TRBV20-1,CSAEVSSTEAFF
TRBJ2-1,TRBV7-9,CASSFSVLQFF
TRBJ1-2,TRBV12-3/TRBV12-4,CASSLTAGHYGYTF
TRBJ2-7,TRBV6-2/TRBV6-3,CASRQQGDGSSYEQYF
TRBJ2-7,TRBV5-1,CASSLSGGGLSSYEQYF
TRBJ2-2,TRBV7-2,CASSPVSPRNTGELFF
TRBJ2-1,TRBV5-1,CASSLIQRSYNEQFF
TRBJ2-3,TRBV4-2,CASSQEPLAGGTDTQYF
TRBJ1-1,TRBV7-8,CASSFIGTAEAFF
TRBJ1-2,TRBV7-8,CASSVLHRDQVYGYTF
TRBJ2-1,TRBV4-3,CASSQGTSGAYTEQFF
TRBJ1-2,TRBV7-2,CASSLEGSGDYGYTF
TRBJ1-2,TRBV6-1,CASTLAGPPSEEGYTF